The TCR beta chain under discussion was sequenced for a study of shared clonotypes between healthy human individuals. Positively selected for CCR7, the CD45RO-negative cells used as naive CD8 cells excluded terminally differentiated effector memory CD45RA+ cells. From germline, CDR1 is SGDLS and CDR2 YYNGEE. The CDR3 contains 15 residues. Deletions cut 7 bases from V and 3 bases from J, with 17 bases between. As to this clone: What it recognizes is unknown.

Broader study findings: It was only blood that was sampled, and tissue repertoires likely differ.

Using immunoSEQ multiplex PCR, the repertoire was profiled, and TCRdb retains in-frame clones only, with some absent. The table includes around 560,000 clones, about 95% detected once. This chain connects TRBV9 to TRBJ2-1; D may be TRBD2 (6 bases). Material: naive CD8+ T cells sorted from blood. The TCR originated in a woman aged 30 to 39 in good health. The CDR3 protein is CASSDGGGGYNEQFF. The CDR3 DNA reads TGTGCCAGCTCCGATGGGGGAGGAGGCTACAATGAGCAGTTCTTC.